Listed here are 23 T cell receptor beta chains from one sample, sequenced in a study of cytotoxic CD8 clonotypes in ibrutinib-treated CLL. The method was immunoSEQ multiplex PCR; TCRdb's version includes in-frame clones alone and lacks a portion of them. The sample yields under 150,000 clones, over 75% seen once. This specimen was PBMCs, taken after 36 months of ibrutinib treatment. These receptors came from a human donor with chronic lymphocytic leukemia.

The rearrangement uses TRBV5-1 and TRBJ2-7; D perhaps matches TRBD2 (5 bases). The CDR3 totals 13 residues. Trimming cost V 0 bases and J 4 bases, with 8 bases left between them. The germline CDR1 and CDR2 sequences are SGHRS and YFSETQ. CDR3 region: CASSLVATYEQYF. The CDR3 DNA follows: TGCGCCAGCAGCTTGGTAGCGACTTACGAGCAGTACTTC.

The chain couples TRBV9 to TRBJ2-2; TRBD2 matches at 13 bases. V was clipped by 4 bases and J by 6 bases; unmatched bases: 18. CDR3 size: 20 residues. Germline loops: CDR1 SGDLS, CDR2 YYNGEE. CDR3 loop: CASSHPGVITSGGAPGELFF. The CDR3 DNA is TGTGCCAGCAGCCACCCTGGGGTGATAACTAGCGGGGGGGCCCCCGGGGAGCTGTTTTTT.

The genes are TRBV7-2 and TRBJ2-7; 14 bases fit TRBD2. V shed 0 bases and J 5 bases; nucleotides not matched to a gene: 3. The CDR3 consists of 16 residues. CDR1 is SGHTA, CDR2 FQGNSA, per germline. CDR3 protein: CASSLAGTSGSHEQYF. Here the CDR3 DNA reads TGTGCCAGCAGCTTAGCCGGGACTAGCGGGAGTCACGAGCAGTACTTC.

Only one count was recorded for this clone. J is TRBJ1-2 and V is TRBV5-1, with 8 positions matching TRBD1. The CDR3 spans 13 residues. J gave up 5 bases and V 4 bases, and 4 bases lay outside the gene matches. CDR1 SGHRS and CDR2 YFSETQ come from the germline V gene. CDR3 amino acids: CASSPGQEYGYTF. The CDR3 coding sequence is TGCGCCAGCAGCCCGGGACAGGAATATGGCTACACCTTC.

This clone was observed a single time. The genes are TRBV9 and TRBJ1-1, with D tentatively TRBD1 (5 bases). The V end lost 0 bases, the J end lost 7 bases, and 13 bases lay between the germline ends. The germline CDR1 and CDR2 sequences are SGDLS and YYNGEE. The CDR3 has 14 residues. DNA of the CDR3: TGTGCCAGCAGCGTAGGTTCCAGGGAGGTTGAAGCTTTCTTT. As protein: CASSVGSREVEAFF.

CDR3 in DNA: TGTGCCAGCAGTCGGAGTAGCGGCTTCTACGAGCAGTACTTC. Residues: CASSRSSGFYEQYF. This rearrangement joins TRBV28 to TRBJ2-7; tentative D call: TRBD2 (6 bases). The CDR3 is 14 amino acids. Between the trimmed V and J ends, which lost 5 bases and 3 bases, there was a span of 14 bases. Germline CDR1 reads MDHEN; CDR2 reads SYDVKM.

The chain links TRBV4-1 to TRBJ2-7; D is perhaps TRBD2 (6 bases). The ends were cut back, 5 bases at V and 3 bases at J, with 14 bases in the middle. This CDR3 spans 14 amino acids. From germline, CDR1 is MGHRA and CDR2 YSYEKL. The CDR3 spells CASSRDLYIYEQYF. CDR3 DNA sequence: TGCGCCAGCAGCAGGGACTTGTACATCTACGAGCAGTACTTC.

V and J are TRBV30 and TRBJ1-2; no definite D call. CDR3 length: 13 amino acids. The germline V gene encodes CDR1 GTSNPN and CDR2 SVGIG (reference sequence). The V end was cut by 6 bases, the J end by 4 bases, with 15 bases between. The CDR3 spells CACHERVGYGYTF. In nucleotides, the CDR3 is TGTGCCTGCCACGAGAGGGTGGGCTATGGCTACACCTTC.

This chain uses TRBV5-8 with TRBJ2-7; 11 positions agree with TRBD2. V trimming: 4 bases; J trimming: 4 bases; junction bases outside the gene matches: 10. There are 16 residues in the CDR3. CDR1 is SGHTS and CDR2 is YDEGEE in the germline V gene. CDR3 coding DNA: TGTGCCAGCAGCCGCTCACAAACTAGCGGGAGTTACGAGCAGTACTTC. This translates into CASSRSQTSGSYEQYF.

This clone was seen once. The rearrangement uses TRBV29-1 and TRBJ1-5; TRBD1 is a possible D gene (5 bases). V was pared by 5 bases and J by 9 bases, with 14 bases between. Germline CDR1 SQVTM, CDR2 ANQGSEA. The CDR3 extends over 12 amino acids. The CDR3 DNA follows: TGCAGCGTTCGTAGAGACCAGGGGCCCCAGCATTTT. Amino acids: CSVRRDQGPQHF.

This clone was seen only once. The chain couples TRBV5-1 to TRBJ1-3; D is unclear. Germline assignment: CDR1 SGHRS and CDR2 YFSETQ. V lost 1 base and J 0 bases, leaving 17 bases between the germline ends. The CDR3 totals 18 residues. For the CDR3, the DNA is TGCGCCAGCAGCTTGCTTACCCTAGGTGTCGACTCTGGAAACACCATATATTTT. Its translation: CASSLLTLGVDSGNTIYF. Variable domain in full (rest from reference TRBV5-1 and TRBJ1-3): KAGVTQTPRYLIKTRGQQVTLSCSPISGHRSVSWYQQTPGQGLQFLFEYFSETQRNKGNFPGRFSGRQFSNSRSEMNVSTLELGDSALYLCASSLLTLGVDSGNTIYFGEGSWLTVV.

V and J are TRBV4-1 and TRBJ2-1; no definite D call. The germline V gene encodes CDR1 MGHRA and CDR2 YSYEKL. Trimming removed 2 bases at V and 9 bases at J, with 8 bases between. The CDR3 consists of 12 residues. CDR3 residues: CASSQISSEQFF. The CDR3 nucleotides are TGCGCCAGCAGCCAAATTAGTAGTGAGCAGTTCTTC.

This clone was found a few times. This chain's CDR3 is CASSFPPDSTDTQYF. The DNA for the CDR3 is TGTGCCAGCAGTTTCCCCCCGGACAGCACAGATACGCAGTATTTT. The V gene is TRBV28, the J gene TRBJ2-3; D gene unclear. Germline V gives CDR1 MDHEN, CDR2 SYDVKM. V was pared by 3 bases and J by 0 bases, with 10 bases between. This CDR3 spans 15 amino acids. The variable domain in full, completed from reference TRBV28 and TRBJ2-3, reads DVKVTQSSRYLVKRTGEKVFLECVQDMDHENMFWYRQDPGLGLRLIYFSYDVKMKEKGDIPEGYSVSREKKERFSLILESASTNQTSMYLCASSFPPDSTDTQYFGPGTRLTVL.

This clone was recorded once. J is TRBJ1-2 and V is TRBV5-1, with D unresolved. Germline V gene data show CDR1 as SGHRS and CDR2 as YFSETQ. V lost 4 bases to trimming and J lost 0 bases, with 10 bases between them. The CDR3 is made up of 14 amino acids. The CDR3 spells CASSIGSSNYGYTF. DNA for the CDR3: TGCGCCAGCAGCATCGGGAGTTCTAACTATGGCTACACCTTC.

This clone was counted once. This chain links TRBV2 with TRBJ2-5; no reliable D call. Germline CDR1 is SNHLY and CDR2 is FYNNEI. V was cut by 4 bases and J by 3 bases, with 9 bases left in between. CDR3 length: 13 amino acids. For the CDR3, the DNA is TGTGCCAGCAGTGGTCGGCACAAAGAGACCCAGTACTTC. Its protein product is CASSGRHKETQYF.

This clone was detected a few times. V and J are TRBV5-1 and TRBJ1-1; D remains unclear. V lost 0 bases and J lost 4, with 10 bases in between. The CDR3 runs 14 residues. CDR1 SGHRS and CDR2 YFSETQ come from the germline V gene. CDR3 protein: CASSLGGWATEAFF. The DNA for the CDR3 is TGCGCCAGCAGCTTGGGAGGGTGGGCCACTGAAGCTTTCTTT.

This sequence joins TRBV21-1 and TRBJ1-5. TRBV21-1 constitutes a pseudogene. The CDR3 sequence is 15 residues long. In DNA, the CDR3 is TGTGCCAGCAGCTGTCGCGGGGGTGACAATCAGCCCCAGCATTTT. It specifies CASSCRGGDNQPQHF.

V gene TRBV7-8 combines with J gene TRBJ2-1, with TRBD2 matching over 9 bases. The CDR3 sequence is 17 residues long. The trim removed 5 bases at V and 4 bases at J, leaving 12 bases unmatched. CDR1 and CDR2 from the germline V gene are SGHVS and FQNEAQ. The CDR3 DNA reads TGTGCCAGCAGCCCCCCTACGGCCCTAGCGGGGTACAATGAGCAGTTCTTC. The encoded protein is CASSPPTALAGYNEQFF. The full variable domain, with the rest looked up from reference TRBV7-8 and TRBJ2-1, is GAGVSQSPRYKVAKRGQDVALRCDPISGHVSLFWYQQALGQGPEFLTYFQNEAQLDKSGLPSDRFFAERPEGSVSTLKIQRTQQEDSAVYLCASSPPTALAGYNEQFFGPGTRLTVL.

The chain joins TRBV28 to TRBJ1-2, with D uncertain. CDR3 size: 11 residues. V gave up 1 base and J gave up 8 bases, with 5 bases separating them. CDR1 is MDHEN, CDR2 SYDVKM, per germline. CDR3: CASSLYGGYTF. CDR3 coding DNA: TGTGCCAGCAGTTTATATGGGGGCTACACCTTC.

Here the CDR3 reads CAISTDYKNTGELFF. CDR3 nucleotides: TGTGCCATCAGTACGGACTACAAGAACACCGGGGAGCTGTTTTTT. The rearrangement links TRBV10-3 to TRBJ2-2, with D tentatively TRBD2 (6 bases). CDR1 and CDR2 from the germline V gene are ENHRY and SYGVKD. Deletions cut 5 bases from V and 1 base from J, with 11 bases between. This CDR3 has 15 residues.

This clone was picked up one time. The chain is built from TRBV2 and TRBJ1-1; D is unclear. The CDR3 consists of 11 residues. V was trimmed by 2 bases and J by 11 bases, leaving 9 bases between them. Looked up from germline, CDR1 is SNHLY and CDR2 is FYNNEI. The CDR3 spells CASSERAYAFF. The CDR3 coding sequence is TGTGCCAGCAGTGAAAGGGCGTATGCTTTCTTT.

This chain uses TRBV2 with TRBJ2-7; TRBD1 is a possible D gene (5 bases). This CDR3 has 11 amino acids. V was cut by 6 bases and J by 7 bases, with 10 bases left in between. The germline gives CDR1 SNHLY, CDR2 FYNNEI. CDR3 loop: CASRAGWEQYF. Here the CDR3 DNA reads TGTGCCAGCAGGGCAGGGTGGGAGCAGTACTTC. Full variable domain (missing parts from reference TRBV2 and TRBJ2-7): EPEVTQTPSHQVTQMGQEVILRCVPISNHLYFYWYRQILGQKVEFLVSFYNNEISEKSEIFDDQFSVERPDGSNFTLKIRSTKLEDSAMYFCASRAGWEQYFGPGTRLTVT.

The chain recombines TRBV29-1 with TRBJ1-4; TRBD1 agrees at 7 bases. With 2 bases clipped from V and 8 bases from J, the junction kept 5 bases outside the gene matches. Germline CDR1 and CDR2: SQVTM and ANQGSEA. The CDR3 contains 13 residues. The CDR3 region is CSVELQGREKLFF. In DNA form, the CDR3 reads TGCAGCGTTGAATTACAGGGGCGAGAAAAACTGTTTTTT.